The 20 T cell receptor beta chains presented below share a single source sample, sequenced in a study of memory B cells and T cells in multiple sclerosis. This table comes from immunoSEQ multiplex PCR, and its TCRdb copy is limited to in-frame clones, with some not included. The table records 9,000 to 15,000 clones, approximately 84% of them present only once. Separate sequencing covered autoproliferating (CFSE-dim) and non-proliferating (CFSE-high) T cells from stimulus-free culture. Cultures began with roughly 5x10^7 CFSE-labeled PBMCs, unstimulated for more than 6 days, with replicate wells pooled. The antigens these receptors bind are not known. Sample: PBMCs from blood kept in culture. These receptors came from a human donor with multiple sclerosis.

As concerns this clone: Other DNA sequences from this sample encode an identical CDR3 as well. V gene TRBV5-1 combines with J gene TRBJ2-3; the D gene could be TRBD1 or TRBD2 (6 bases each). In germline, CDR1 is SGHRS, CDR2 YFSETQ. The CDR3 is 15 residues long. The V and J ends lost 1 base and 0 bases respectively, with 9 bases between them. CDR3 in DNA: TGCGCCAGCAGCTTGCGGGGGCTGAGCACAGATACGCAGTATTTT. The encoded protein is CASSLRGLSTDTQYF.

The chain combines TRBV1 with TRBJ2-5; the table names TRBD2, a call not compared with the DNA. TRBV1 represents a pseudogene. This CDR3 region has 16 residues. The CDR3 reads CTSSQDIRGGPETQYF. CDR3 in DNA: TGCACCAGCAGCCAAGATATCCGGGGGGGCCCAGAGACCCAGTACTTC.

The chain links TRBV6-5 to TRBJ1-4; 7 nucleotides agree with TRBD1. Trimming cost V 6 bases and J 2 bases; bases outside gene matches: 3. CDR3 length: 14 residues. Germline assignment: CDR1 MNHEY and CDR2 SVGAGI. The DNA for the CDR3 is TGTGCCAGCAGAAGAGGGGGCACTAATGAAAAACTGTTTTTT. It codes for CASRRGGTNEKLFF.

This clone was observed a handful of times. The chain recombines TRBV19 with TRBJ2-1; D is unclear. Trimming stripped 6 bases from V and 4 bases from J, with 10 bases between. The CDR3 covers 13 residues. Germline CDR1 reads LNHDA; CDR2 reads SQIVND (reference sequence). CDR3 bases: TGTGCCAGTAGCACTTACACATACAATGAGCAGTTCTTC. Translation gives CASSTYTYNEQFF. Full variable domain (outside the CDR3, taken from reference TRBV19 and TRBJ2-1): DGGITQSPKYLFRKEGQNVTLSCEQNLNHDAMYWYRQDPGQGLRLIYYSQIVNDFQKGDIAEGYSVSREKKESFPLTVTSAQKNPTAFYLCASSTYTYNEQFFGPGTRLTVL.

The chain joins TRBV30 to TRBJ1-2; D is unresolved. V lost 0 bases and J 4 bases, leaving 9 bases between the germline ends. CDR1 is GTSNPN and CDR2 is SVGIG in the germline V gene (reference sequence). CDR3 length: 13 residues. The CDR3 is CAWSVLQPYGYTF. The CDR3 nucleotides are TGTGCCTGGAGTGTATTGCAACCCTATGGCTACACCTTC. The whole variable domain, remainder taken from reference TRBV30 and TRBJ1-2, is SQTIHQWPATLVQPVGSPLSLECTVEGTSNPNLYWYRQAAGRGLQLLFYSVGIGQISSEVPQNLSASRPQDRQFILSSKKLLLSDSGFYLCAWSVLQPYGYTFGSGTRLTVV.

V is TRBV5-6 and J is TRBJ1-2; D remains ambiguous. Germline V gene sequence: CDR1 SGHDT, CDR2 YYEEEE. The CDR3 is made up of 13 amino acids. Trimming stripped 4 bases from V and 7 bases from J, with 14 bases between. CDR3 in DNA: TGTGCCAGCAGCCTGAGAGCGGCTTTTGGCTACACCTTC. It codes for CASSLRAAFGYTF. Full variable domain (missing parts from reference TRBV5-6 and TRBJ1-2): DAGVTQSPTHLIKTRGQQVTLRCSPKSGHDTVSWYQQALGQGPQFIFQYYEEEERQRGNFPDRFSGHQFPNYSSELNVNALLLGDSALYLCASSLRAAFGYTFGSGTRLTVV.

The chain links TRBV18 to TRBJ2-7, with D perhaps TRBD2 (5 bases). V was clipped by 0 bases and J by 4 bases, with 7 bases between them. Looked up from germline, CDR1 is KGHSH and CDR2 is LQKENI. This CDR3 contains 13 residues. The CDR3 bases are TGTGCCAGCTCACCACCGGGCGGGTACGAGCAGTACTTC. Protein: CASSPPGGYEQYF.

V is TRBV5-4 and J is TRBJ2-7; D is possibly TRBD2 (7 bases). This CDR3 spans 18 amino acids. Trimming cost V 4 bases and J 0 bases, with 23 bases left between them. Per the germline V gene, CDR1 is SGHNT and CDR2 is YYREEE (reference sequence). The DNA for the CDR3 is TGTGCCAGCAGCCGAGGGGGGGCGGACAGATTAGTCTCCTACGAGCAGTACTTC. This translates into CASSRGGADRLVSYEQYF.

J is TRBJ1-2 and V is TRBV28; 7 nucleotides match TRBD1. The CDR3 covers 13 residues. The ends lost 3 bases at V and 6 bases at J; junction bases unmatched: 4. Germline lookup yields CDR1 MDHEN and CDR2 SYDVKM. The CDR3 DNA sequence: TGTGCCAGCAGTTTGTTTACAGGGGATGGCTACACCTTC. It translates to CASSLFTGDGYTF.

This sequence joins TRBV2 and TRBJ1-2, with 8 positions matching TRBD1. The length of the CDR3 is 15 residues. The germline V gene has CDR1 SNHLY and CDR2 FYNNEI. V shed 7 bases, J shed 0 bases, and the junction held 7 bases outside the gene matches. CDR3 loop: CASNSQGGANYGYTF. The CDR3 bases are TGTGCCAGCAATTCACAGGGGGGAGCTAACTATGGCTACACCTTC.

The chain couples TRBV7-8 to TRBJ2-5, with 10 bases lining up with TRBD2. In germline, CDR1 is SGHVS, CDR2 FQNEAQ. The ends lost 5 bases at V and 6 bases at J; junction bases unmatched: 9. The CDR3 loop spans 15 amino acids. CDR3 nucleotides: TGTGCCAGCAGCCCCCTCGCGACTAGCGGGCAGACCCAGTACTTC. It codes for CASSPLATSGQTQYF.

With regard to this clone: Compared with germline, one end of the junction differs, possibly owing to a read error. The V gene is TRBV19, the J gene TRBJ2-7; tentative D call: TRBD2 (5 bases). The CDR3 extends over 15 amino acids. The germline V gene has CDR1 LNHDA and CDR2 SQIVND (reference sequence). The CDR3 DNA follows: TGTGCCAGTAGTAGCGACGCTGGAGGCTCCTATGAGCAGTACTTC. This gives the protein CASSSDAGGSYEQYF. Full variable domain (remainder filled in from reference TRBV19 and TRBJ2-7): DGGITQSPKYLFRKEGQNVTLSCEQNLNHDAMYWYRQDPGQGLRLIYYSQIVNDFQKGDIAEGYSVSREKKESFPLTVTSAQKNPTAFYLCASSSDAGGSYEQYFGPGTRLTVT.

This chain's CDR3 is CASSIGGARTDTQYF. CDR3 in DNA: TGTGCCAGTAGTATAGGGGGGGCAAGGACAGATACGCAGTATTTT. The chain joins TRBV19 to TRBJ2-3, with D perhaps matching TRBD1 or TRBD2 (6 bases each). The V gene's germline CDR1 is LNHDA and CDR2 SQIVND (reference sequence). The CDR3 sequence is 15 residues long. Trimming left V 1 base short and J 3 bases short, with 11 bases between.

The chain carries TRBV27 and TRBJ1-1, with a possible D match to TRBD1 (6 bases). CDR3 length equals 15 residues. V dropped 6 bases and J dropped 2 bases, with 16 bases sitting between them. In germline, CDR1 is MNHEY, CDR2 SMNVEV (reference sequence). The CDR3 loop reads CASRGFGQINTEAFF. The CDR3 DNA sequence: TGTGCCAGCAGGGGTTTTGGACAGATCAACACTGAAGCTTTCTTT.

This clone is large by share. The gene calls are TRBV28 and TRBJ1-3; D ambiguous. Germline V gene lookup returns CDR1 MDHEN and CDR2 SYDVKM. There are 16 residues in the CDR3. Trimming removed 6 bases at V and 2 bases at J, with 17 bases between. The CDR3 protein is CASSPQAGSPGNTIYF. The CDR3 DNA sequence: TGTGCCAGCAGCCCCCAGGCGGGGAGCCCTGGAAACACCATATATTTT.

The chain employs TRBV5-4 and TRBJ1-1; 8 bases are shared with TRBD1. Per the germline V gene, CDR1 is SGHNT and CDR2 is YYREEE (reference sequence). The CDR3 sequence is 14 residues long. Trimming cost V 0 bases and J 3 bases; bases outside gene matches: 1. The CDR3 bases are TGTGCCAGCAGCTTGGTGACAGGGGACACTGAAGCTTTCTTT. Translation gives CASSLVTGDTEAFF.

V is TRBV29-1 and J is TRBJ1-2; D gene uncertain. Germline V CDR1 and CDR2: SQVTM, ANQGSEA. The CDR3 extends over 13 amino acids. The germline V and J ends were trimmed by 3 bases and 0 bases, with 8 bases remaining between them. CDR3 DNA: TGCAGCGTTGAGGGGAGGCCTAACTATGGCTACACCTTC. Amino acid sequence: CSVEGRPNYGYTF.

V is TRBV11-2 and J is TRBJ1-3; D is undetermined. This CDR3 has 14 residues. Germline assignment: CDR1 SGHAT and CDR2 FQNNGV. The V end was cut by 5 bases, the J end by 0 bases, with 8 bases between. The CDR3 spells CASSNRVSGNTIYF. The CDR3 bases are TGTGCCAGCAGCAATAGAGTCTCTGGAAACACCATATATTTT. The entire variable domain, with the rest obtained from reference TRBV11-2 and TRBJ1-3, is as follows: EAGVAQSPRYKIIEKRQSVAFWCNPISGHATLYWYQQILGQGPKLLIQFQNNGVVDDSQLPKDRFSAERLKGVDSTLKIQPAKLEDSAVYLCASSNRVSGNTIYFGEGSWLTVV.

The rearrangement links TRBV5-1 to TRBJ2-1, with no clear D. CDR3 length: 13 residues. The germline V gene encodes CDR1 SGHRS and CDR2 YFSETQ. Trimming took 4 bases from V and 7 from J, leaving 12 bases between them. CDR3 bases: TGCGCCAGCAGCAACCTACAAGAGAATGAGCAGTTCTTC. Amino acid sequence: CASSNLQENEQFF.

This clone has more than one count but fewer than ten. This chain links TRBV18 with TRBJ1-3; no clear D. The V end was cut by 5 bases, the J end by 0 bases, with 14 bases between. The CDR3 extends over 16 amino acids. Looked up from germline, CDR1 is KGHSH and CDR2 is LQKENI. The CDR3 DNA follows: TGTGCCAGCTCAACCCAGGAGACTAGCTCTGGAAACACCATATATTTT. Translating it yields CASSTQETSSGNTIYF.